The 9 T cell receptor beta chains given below trace back to one sample, sequenced in a study of blood T cell repertoires in COVID-19. Some clones are missing from TCRdb's copy, which holds only in-frame ones; the method was immunoSEQ multiplex PCR. The sample has 450,000 to 500,000 clones; roughly 90% are singletons. What was sequenced was PBMCs or T cells enriched from blood (not recorded which). These receptor sequences come from a woman aged 18 to 35 who had recovered from COVID-19.

The chain has TRBV30 and TRBJ1-2, with unresolved D. CDR3 size: 12 residues. The germline V gene encodes CDR1 GTSNPN and CDR2 SVGIG (reference sequence). The V end was cut by 0 bases, the J end by 13 bases, with 15 bases between. DNA for the CDR3: TGTGCCTGGAGTGTACAAATGGGAGGGTGCACCTTC. Residues: CAWSVQMGGCTF. The variable domain in full, completed from reference TRBV30 and TRBJ1-2, reads SQTIHQWPATLVQPVGSPLSLECTVEGTSNPNLYWYRQAAGRGLQLLFYSVGIGQISSEVPQNLSASRPQDRQFILSSKKLLLSDSGFYLCAWSVQMGGCTFGSGTRLTVV.

The gene calls are TRBV29-1 and TRBJ2-7, with 9 positions matching TRBD1. The CDR3 has 14 residues. J gave up 4 bases and V 1 base, and 5 bases lay outside the gene matches. From germline, CDR1 is SQVTM and CDR2 ANQGSEA. The CDR3 nucleotides read TGCAGCGTTGAAGGACAGGGGGACGGATACGAGCAGTACTTC. Its translation: CSVEGQGDGYEQYF.

This chain uses TRBV7-9 with TRBJ1-1, with 7 bases identical to TRBD1. The J segment lost 3 bases and the V segment lost 4 bases, leaving 14 bases of the junction unmatched. The germline V gene encodes CDR1 SEHNR and CDR2 FQNEAQ (reference sequence). This CDR3 is built from 17 residues. The CDR3 DNA reads as TGTGCCAGCAGCTCTCCTGGAGGGGGCCCTTGGGACACTGAAGCTTTCTTT. The encoded protein is CASSSPGGGPWDTEAFF.

This clone was counted a single time. In nucleotides, the CDR3 is TGTGCCAGCACCTCTGGGGGTAGCGGAACGCAGTATTTT. It translates to CASTSGGSGTQYF. The chain is built from TRBV27 and TRBJ2-3, with D possibly matching TRBD2 (6 bases). The CDR3 loop spans 13 amino acids. Germline V gives CDR1 MNHEY, CDR2 SMNVEV (reference sequence). The V gene lost 7 bases and the J gene lost 9 bases, with 17 bases spanning the gap.

The J gene is TRBJ1-4, the V gene TRBV28; TRBD1 aligns across 10 bases. The CDR3 has 18 residues. Germline V CDR1 and CDR2: MDHEN, SYDVKM. The ends lost 5 bases at V and 16 bases at J; junction bases unmatched: 25. CDR3 loop: CASSNRVRVGHPGQGTFF. The CDR3 coding sequence is TGTGCCAGCAGTAATCGCGTACGAGTAGGTCACCCGGGACAGGGGACGTTTTTT.

This chain joins TRBV10-3 and TRBJ1-1; the D is unclear. CDR1 is ENHRY and CDR2 is SYGVKD in the germline V gene. This CDR3 has 11 residues. Trimming shortened V by 11 bases and J by 4 bases, and 11 bases separated the two germline ends. In DNA, the CDR3 is TGTGCCGTTGGAGGGAGCACTGAAGCTTTCTTT. Its translation: CAVGGSTEAFF.

This chain connects TRBV27 to TRBJ1-1; TRBD1 is a possible D gene (6 bases). Germline V lookup: CDR1 MNHEY, CDR2 SMNVEV (reference sequence). V was pared by 6 bases and J by 0 bases, with 20 bases between. The length of the CDR3 is 17 residues. The CDR3 spells CASRVSFDRFLNTEAFF. Here the CDR3 DNA reads TGTGCCAGCAGAGTCTCTTTTGACAGGTTCTTGAACACTGAAGCTTTCTTT.

The genes are TRBV6-5 and TRBJ2-1; 9 bases agree with TRBD1. Germline V gene lookup returns CDR1 MNHEY and CDR2 SVGAGI. The CDR3 runs to 15 residues. Trimming removed 6 bases from V and 6 bases from J; junction bases left unmatched: 9. The CDR3 here is CASSPQQGAVNEQFF. DNA for the CDR3: TGTGCCAGCAGCCCCCAACAGGGGGCAGTCAATGAGCAGTTCTTC.

This clone occurred once. The chain is built from TRBV10-2 and TRBJ1-3, with TRBD1 matching 7 bases. J was trimmed by 0 bases and V by 7 bases; bases with no gene match: 3. The CDR3 runs 14 residues. CDR1 is WSHSY and CDR2 is SAAADI in the germline V gene. CDR3 DNA: TGCGCCAGCACCAGGGGGGACTCTGGAAACACCATATATTTT. Its protein product is CASTRGDSGNTIYF.